This entry lists 30 T cell receptor beta chains sequenced from one sample in a study of blood T cell repertoires in COVID-19. Using immunoSEQ multiplex PCR, the repertoire was profiled, and TCRdb retains in-frame clones only, with some absent. This sample carries approximately 74,000 clones, roughly 86% of them seen once, and the ten largest clones take about 2.1%. Sequencing was carried out using peripheral blood. The receptors come from a woman in her fifties or sixties with acute or convalescent COVID-19.

This clone appeared once. The J gene is TRBJ2-7, the V gene TRBV3-1 (or the pseudogene TRBV3-2), with D uncertain. The ends were cut back, 3 bases at V and 0 bases at J, with 21 bases in the middle. The CDR3 consists of 18 residues. Per germline, CDR1 LGHDT and CDR2 YNNKEL (reference sequence). CDR3 residues: CASSQANLFQRSSYEQYF. CDR3 nucleotide sequence: TGTGCCAGCAGCCAGGCGAACTTATTCCAGAGGAGCTCCTACGAGCAGTACTTC.

This clone was observed a few times. The chain recombines TRBV6-2 or TRBV6-3 with TRBJ2-7; 7 nucleotides match TRBD1. The CDR3 has 14 residues. The germline V gene has CDR1 MNHEY and CDR2 SVGEGT. V trimming: 3 bases; J trimming: 5 bases; junction bases outside the gene matches: 7. The CDR3 DNA reads TGTGCCAGCAGTTATACAGGGGTTCCTAACGAGCAGTACTTC. Translating gives CASSYTGVPNEQYF.

The rearrangement uses TRBV7-9 and TRBJ2-2; 7 bases map to TRBD1. CDR1 is SEHNR and CDR2 is FQNEAQ in the germline V gene (reference sequence). This CDR3 has 14 residues. Trimming removed 2 bases from V and 6 bases from J; junction bases left unmatched: 3. The CDR3 region has the DNA TGTGCCAGCAGCTTAACAGGGGTATCCGGGGAGCTGTTTTTT. Encoded protein: CASSLTGVSGELFF.

V is TRBV28 and J is TRBJ2-7; possible D gene TRBD1, 6 bases. The length of the CDR3 is 14 residues. V lost 2 bases to trimming and J lost 3 bases, with 11 bases between them. Germline values: CDR1 MDHEN, CDR2 SYDVKM. The CDR3 spells CASSLPGQDYEQYF. The CDR3, as DNA: TGTGCCAGCAGTTTACCGGGACAAGACTACGAGCAGTACTTC.

V usage is TRBV28 and J usage is TRBJ1-2; the D is unclear. The CDR3 is 16 amino acids. V shed 5 bases and J shed 3 bases, with 19 bases lying between them. Germline V lookup: CDR1 MDHEN, CDR2 SYDVKM. This CDR3 reads CASSPIPPLEYYGYTF. The DNA of the CDR3 is TGTGCCAGCAGTCCCATTCCCCCTTTAGAGTACTATGGCTACACCTTC.

The chain couples TRBV11-2 to TRBJ1-1; D is possibly TRBD1 (5 bases). Germline V gives CDR1 SGHAT, CDR2 FQNNGV. CDR3 length: 19 amino acids. The V and J ends lost 1 base and 0 bases respectively, with 21 bases between them. CDR3: CASSLGQGINFPMNTEAFF. DNA of the CDR3: TGTGCCAGCAGCTTAGGGCAGGGCATCAACTTCCCCATGAACACTGAAGCTTTCTTT. Complete variable domain (other parts from reference TRBV11-2 and TRBJ1-1): EAGVAQSPRYKIIEKRQSVAFWCNPISGHATLYWYQQILGQGPKLLIQFQNNGVVDDSQLPKDRFSAERLKGVDSTLKIQPAKLEDSAVYLCASSLGQGINFPMNTEAFFGQGTRLTVV.

The gene calls are TRBV5-1 and TRBJ2-7, with D perhaps matching TRBD2 (5 bases). From germline, CDR1 is SGHRS and CDR2 YFSETQ. Trimming removed 4 bases from V and 3 bases from J, with 20 bases in between. This CDR3 has 16 amino acids. CDR3 amino acids: CASSPHRSGGFYEQYF. The CDR3 DNA follows: TGCGCCAGCAGCCCCCACCGGTCAGGAGGATTCTACGAGCAGTACTTC.

This clone was seen only once. The chain employs TRBV25-1 and TRBJ2-1, with a possible D match to TRBD2 (6 bases). This CDR3 has 14 amino acids. Germline V CDR1 and CDR2: MGHDK, SYGVNS. V shed 2 bases and J shed 11 bases, with 16 bases lying between them. CDR3 loop: CASSEREPADKQFF. Written as DNA, the CDR3 is TGTGCCAGCAGTGAACGGGAGCCAGCGGATAAGCAGTTCTTC.

The chain combines TRBV5-5 with TRBJ1-1; tentative D call: TRBD1 (5 bases). V was clipped by 0 bases and J by 3 bases, with 9 bases between them. The germline gives CDR1 SGHKS, CDR2 YYEKEE (reference sequence). This CDR3 contains 14 residues. CDR3 in DNA: TGTGCCAGCAGCTTGGGTGACAGCTACACTGAAGCTTTCTTT. Translated, it gives CASSLGDSYTEAFF.

This chain joins TRBV7-2 and TRBJ1-2, with TRBD1 identical over 8 bases. This CDR3 has 14 amino acids. The trim removed 5 bases at V and 1 base at J, leaving 3 bases unmatched. Per the germline V gene, CDR1 is SGHTA and CDR2 is FQGNSA. CDR3 DNA sequence: TGTGCCAGCAGCCCAGACAGGGGTAACTATGGCTACACCTTC. Protein sequence: CASSPDRGNYGYTF.

The V gene is TRBV19, the J gene TRBJ2-2; 9 bases match TRBD2. The germline V gene encodes CDR1 LNHDA and CDR2 SQIVND (reference sequence). The CDR3 totals 18 residues. Trimming took 3 bases from V and 4 from J; bases not matched to a gene: 12. CDR3 sequence (DNA): TGTGCCAGTAGTATTCTCTCAATAGCGGGAGCCGGCACCGGGGAGCTGTTTTTT. Its protein is CASSILSIAGAGTGELFF.

V gene TRBV19 combines with J gene TRBJ1-4, with TRBD1 matching over 11 bases. This CDR3 has 15 amino acids. CDR1 is LNHDA and CDR2 is SQIVND in the germline V gene (reference sequence). Trimming cost V 6 bases and J 3 bases; bases outside gene matches: 3. CDR3 sequence reads: CASRWGQGANEKLFF. CDR3 DNA sequence: TGTGCCAGTAGGTGGGGACAGGGGGCTAATGAAAAACTGTTTTTT.

J is TRBJ1-4 and V is TRBV6-1; the match to TRBD1 covers 8 bases. J gave up 9 bases and V 3 bases, and 6 bases lay outside the gene matches. Germline CDR1 is MNHNS and CDR2 is SASEGT. This CDR3 has 14 residues. CDR3: CASSELTGAQKLFF. The CDR3 DNA sequence: TGTGCCAGCAGTGAGCTGACAGGGGCCCAAAAACTGTTTTTT.

This clone has only a few counts. The V and J genes are TRBV28 and TRBJ2-7, with D possibly being TRBD1 (6 bases). Trimming cost V 8 bases and J 1 base, with 21 bases left between them. Per the germline V gene, CDR1 is MDHEN and CDR2 is SYDVKM. The CDR3 has 16 amino acids. In nucleotides, the CDR3 is TGTGCCAGCCACCCCCAGTGGGGGACAACTTCCTACGAGCAGTACTTC. As protein: CASHPQWGTTSYEQYF.

This chain connects TRBV6-5 to TRBJ2-3; the D gene is possibly TRBD2 (5 bases). The CDR3 spans 16 residues. V was trimmed by 0 bases and J by 0 bases, leaving 10 bases between them. Germline CDR1 is MNHEY and CDR2 is SVGAGI. The CDR3 coding sequence is TGTGCCAGCAGTTACTCCGGACTCCCAAGCACAGATACGCAGTATTTT. This sequence encodes CASSYSGLPSTDTQYF.

V is TRBV4-3 and J is TRBJ2-2; D might be TRBD1 (5 bases). Germline CDR1 LGHNA, CDR2 YSLEER. The CDR3 spans 15 residues. The V gene lost 1 base and the J gene lost 3 bases, with 9 bases spanning the gap. This CDR3 reads CASSQVVGDTGELFF. The CDR3 bases are TGCGCCAGCAGCCAAGTGGTAGGGGACACCGGGGAGCTGTTTTTT.

This chain links TRBV4-2 with TRBJ2-5, with 9 bases aligning to TRBD1. The V gene end was trimmed by 5 bases and the J gene end by 0 bases; junction bases not matched to a gene: 4. CDR1 and CDR2 from the germline V gene are LGHNA and YNFKEQ. The CDR3 has 15 residues. The CDR3 reads CASSMDRGYQETQYF. CDR3 coding DNA: TGTGCCAGCAGCATGGACAGGGGCTACCAAGAGACCCAGTACTTC.

The chain has TRBV6-2 or TRBV6-3 and TRBJ2-7; 10 nucleotides line up with TRBD2. Trimming took 2 bases from V and 0 from J; bases not matched to a gene: 7. The length of the CDR3 is 17 residues. The germline V gene has CDR1 MNHEY and CDR2 SVGEGT. CDR3 region: CASSYPTSGVSSYEQYF. The CDR3 DNA reads TGTGCCAGCAGTTACCCCACTAGCGGGGTGAGCTCCTACGAGCAGTACTTC.

V and J are TRBV30 and TRBJ1-5; TRBD1 aligns across 7 bases. Germline CDR1 is GTSNPN and CDR2 is SVGIG (reference sequence). The CDR3 contains 13 residues. Trimming cost V 3 bases and J 7 bases; bases outside gene matches: 6. In nucleotides, the CDR3 is TGTGCCTGGAGCGAAACAGGGGACCAGCCCCAGCATTTT. The encoded protein is CAWSETGDQPQHF.

The gene calls are TRBV5-1 and TRBJ2-5, with D possibly TRBD2 on 7 matching bases. The CDR3 runs to 14 residues. Trimming pared 7 bases from V and 5 bases from J, leaving 18 bases between. Germline-derived CDR1 and CDR2 are SGHRS and YFSETQ. The chain's CDR3 is CASAPGGGVETQYF. DNA of the CDR3: TGCGCCAGCGCCCCGGGCGGGGGCGTGGAGACCCAGTACTTC.

In this sample, this clone turned up a few times. The V call is TRBV19, the J call TRBJ2-2, with 9 bases identical to TRBD2. J was trimmed by 3 bases and V by 6 bases; bases with no gene match: 5. Germline V lookup: CDR1 LNHDA, CDR2 SQIVND (reference sequence). CDR3 length: 15 amino acids. The CDR3 here is CASRGSGGDTGELFF. CDR3 bases: TGTGCCAGTAGGGGTAGCGGGGGAGACACCGGGGAGCTGTTTTTT.

The V gene is TRBV29-1, the J gene TRBJ1-2; 7 bases match TRBD1. Germline V gene lookup returns CDR1 SQVTM and CDR2 ANQGSEA. J gave up 5 bases and V 4 bases, and 7 bases lay outside the gene matches. This CDR3 spans 13 amino acids. The CDR3 loop is CSVATGSGYGYTF. The CDR3 DNA reads TGCAGCGTTGCGACAGGGTCGGGATATGGCTACACCTTC. Full variable domain (remainder filled in from reference TRBV29-1 and TRBJ1-2): SAVISQKPSRDICQRGTSLTIQCQVDSQVTMMFWYRQQPGQSLTLIATANQGSEATYESGFVIDKFPISRPNLTFSTLTVSNMSPEDSSIYLCSVATGSGYGYTFGSGTRLTVV.

This clone was counted only a few times. The rearrangement links TRBV6-5 to TRBJ1-1; D may be TRBD1 (5 bases). The CDR3 runs to 13 residues. V gave up 6 bases and J gave up 5 bases, with 13 bases separating them. CDR1 and CDR2 (germline): MNHEY, SVGAGI. The DNA of the CDR3 is TGTGCCAGCAGCCGGACACCCGGGACTGAAGCTTTCTTT. It specifies CASSRTPGTEAFF.

J is TRBJ2-5 and V is TRBV18; 10 nucleotides line up with TRBD2. Germline CDR1 is KGHSH and CDR2 is LQKENI. After removal of 2 bases from V and 6 bases from J, the junction contained 9 bases not matched to a gene. The CDR3 has 16 residues. As DNA, the CDR3 is TGTGCCAGCTCACCATACAACAGCGGGGGGGTGCAGACCCAGTACTTC. Its translation is CASSPYNSGGVQTQYF.

This chain connects TRBV6-2 or TRBV6-3 to TRBJ2-1; 10 bases are shared with TRBD2. This CDR3 has 14 amino acids. The V segment lost 5 bases and the J segment 12 bases; nucleotides outside the gene matches: 10. Germline CDR1 reads MNHEY; CDR2 reads SVGEGT. CDR3 residues: CASSRTHGLAVQFF. The DNA for the CDR3 is TGTGCCAGCAGTCGCACCCACGGACTAGCGGTGCAGTTCTTC.

J is TRBJ1-2 and V is TRBV5-1, with 7 bases matching TRBD1. With 0 bases clipped from V and 8 bases from J, the junction kept 7 bases outside the gene matches. The CDR3 totals 14 residues. The germline gives CDR1 SGHRS, CDR2 YFSETQ. CDR3 bases: TGCGCCAGCAGCTTGGCCGCCCAGGGGGAGGGCTACACCTTC. It encodes CASSLAAQGEGYTF.

This chain joins TRBV5-1 and TRBJ1-2; no firm D call. V dropped 2 bases and J dropped 0 bases, with 8 bases sitting between them. Germline V CDR1 and CDR2: SGHRS, YFSETQ. The CDR3 totals 14 residues. In nucleotides, the CDR3 is TGCGCCAGCAGCTTTCCAGACACTAACTATGGCTACACCTTC. It is translated as CASSFPDTNYGYTF.

CDR3 amino acids: CASSWRGYEQYF. CDR3 nucleotides: TGTGCCAGCAGCTGGAGGGGATACGAGCAGTACTTC. This chain connects TRBV5-4 to TRBJ2-7; D perhaps matches TRBD2 (6 bases). This CDR3 comprises 12 residues. Germline values: CDR1 SGHNT, CDR2 YYREEE (reference sequence). V lost 3 bases, J lost 4 bases, and 8 bases lay in between.

V usage is TRBV2 and J usage is TRBJ2-5; 8 nucleotides line up with TRBD1. The germline V gene has CDR1 SNHLY and CDR2 FYNNEI. This CDR3 comprises 14 residues. V lost 6 bases to trimming and J lost 1 base; unmatched junction nucleotides: 4. The CDR3 nucleotides read TGTGCCAGCAGGAAGGGGACAGGCCAAGAGACCCAGTACTTC. Translation gives CASRKGTGQETQYF.

The chain carries TRBV5-1 and TRBJ2-2; possibly TRBD1 for D (5 bases). CDR3 size: 16 residues. Germline V gene sequence: CDR1 SGHRS, CDR2 YFSETQ. The V gene lost 6 bases and the J gene lost 2 bases, with 17 bases spanning the gap. CDR3 in amino acids: CASTPATDGNTGELFF. In nucleotides, the CDR3 is TGCGCCAGCACGCCCGCGACAGACGGTAACACCGGGGAGCTGTTTTTT.